The following is a T cell receptor (beta chain) sequence with its context. The junction and the germline gene differ at one end; a read error may be behind it. The data are from a study of blood T cell repertoires in COVID-19. The V gene's germline CDR1 is SGHAT and CDR2 FQNNGV. This CDR3 spans 15 amino acids. The authors' processing: Estimation of nucleated cell counts was performed using reference gene primer amplification. Sequenced by immunoSEQ multiplex PCR; TCRdb stores in-frame clones only, minus some. The DNA gave D and trimming, while V, J and clone size come from that table. There are under 300,000 clones in the sample; approximately 87% occur only once, and about 12% lies in the top ten.

The specimen was peripheral blood. The receptor was isolated from a woman in her 30s with COVID-19, enrolled during active disease. This chain links TRBV11-2 with TRBJ1-3, with 7 bases identical to TRBD1. In DNA, the CDR3 is TGTGCCAGCAGTTTAGGGACAGCGAGCGGAAACACCATATATTTT. Amino acid sequence: CASSLGTASGNTIYF.